The 19 T cell receptor beta chains listed next were all sequenced from one sample in a study of blood T cell repertoires in COVID-19. Clones were read by immunoSEQ multiplex PCR, and TCRdb kept only the in-frame ones, dropping some. The table lists over 200,000 clones, roughly nine tenths of them singletons. The sample comprised peripheral blood. Source of these receptors: a man in his 60s who had recovered from COVID-19.

The chain joins TRBV11-2 to TRBJ1-3; TRBD1 aligns across 8 bases. V lost 3 bases, J lost 8 bases, and 6 bases stayed unmatched. This CDR3 is built from 14 residues. Germline V gene sequence: CDR1 SGHAT, CDR2 FQNNGV. The chain's CDR3 is CASSFLDRVDTIYF. Here the CDR3 DNA reads TGTGCCAGCAGCTTTCTGGACAGGGTGGACACCATATATTTT.

This chain connects TRBV19 to TRBJ1-6; D ambiguous. The CDR3 runs to 15 residues. Trimming stripped 5 bases from V and 7 bases from J, with 15 bases between. Per germline, CDR1 LNHDA and CDR2 SQIVND (reference sequence). CDR3 nucleotide sequence: TGTGCCAGTAGTGGCGGCCCGCGCATAAATTCACCCCTCCACTTT. This translates into CASSGGPRINSPLHF.

The V and J genes are TRBV10-3 and TRBJ2-3, with a weak D call TRBD2 (6 bases). The germline CDR1 and CDR2 sequences are ENHRY and SYGVKD. The CDR3 spans 17 residues. Trimming stripped 3 bases from V and 0 bases from J, with 16 bases between. The CDR3 DNA follows: TGTGCCATCAGTGAAATCAGGAGCGGGCCAAGCACAGATACGCAGTATTTT. Amino acids: CAISEIRSGPSTDTQYF.

This sequence joins TRBV28 and TRBJ2-1; D call uncertain. Trimming shortened V by 6 bases and J by 8 bases, and 14 bases separated the two germline ends. The CDR3 runs to 13 residues. The germline V gene encodes CDR1 MDHEN and CDR2 SYDVKM. Written as DNA, the CDR3 is TGTGCCAGCAGCCCCCTGCGGCTCCATGAGCAGTTCTTC. Translated, it gives CASSPLRLHEQFF. Full variable domain (remainder filled in from reference TRBV28 and TRBJ2-1): DVKVTQSSRYLVKRTGEKVFLECVQDMDHENMFWYRQDPGLGLRLIYFSYDVKMKEKGDIPEGYSVSREKKERFSLILESASTNQTSMYLCASSPLRLHEQFFGPGTRLTVL.

This chain uses TRBV19 with TRBJ1-3; D gene uncertain. Germline CDR1 LNHDA, CDR2 SQIVND (reference sequence). Between the trimmed V and J ends, which lost 4 bases and 0 bases, there was a span of 10 bases. This CDR3 has 15 amino acids. This chain's CDR3 is CASSNLRSSGNTIYF. CDR3 coding DNA: TGTGCCAGTAGTAACCTCCGGAGCTCTGGAAACACCATATATTTT.

The V gene is TRBV7-9, the J gene TRBJ2-1; 7 nucleotides line up with TRBD2. The germline V gene has CDR1 SEHNR and CDR2 FQNEAQ (reference sequence). Unmatched junction bases numbered 9, after V lost 5 bases and J lost 2 bases. There are 16 residues in the CDR3. CDR3 sequence (DNA): TGTGCCAGCAGCCCCCTTCGCGCGGGAGCCTACAATGAGCAGTTCTTC. As protein: CASSPLRAGAYNEQFF.

The chain couples TRBV4-1 to TRBJ2-2, with TRBD1 identical over 9 bases. Germline V lookup: CDR1 MGHRA, CDR2 YSYEKL. The length of the CDR3 is 15 residues. The V and J ends lost 1 base and 8 bases, in that order; junction bases with no gene match: 5. The CDR3 DNA reads as TGCGCCAGCAGCCAAGCGGACAGGGGATTAGGGGAGCTGTTTTTT. Translated, it gives CASSQADRGLGELFF.

V and J are TRBV11-2 and TRBJ1-3, with D hard to call. The CDR3 is made up of 14 amino acids. Germline V gene lookup returns CDR1 SGHAT and CDR2 FQNNGV. V was trimmed by 7 bases and J by 0 bases, leaving 10 bases between them. CDR3 sequence: CASKVAGSGNTIYF. CDR3 in DNA: TGTGCCAGCAAGGTGGCGGGCTCTGGAAACACCATATATTTT.

The rearrangement uses TRBV9 and TRBJ2-2; D is undetermined. Trimming took 0 bases from V and 6 from J, leaving 12 bases between them. Germline values: CDR1 SGDLS, CDR2 YYNGEE. The CDR3 runs 15 residues. CDR3 protein: CASSVAASWSGELFF. CDR3 DNA sequence: TGTGCCAGCAGCGTAGCCGCGAGCTGGTCCGGGGAGCTGTTTTTT.

The chain has TRBV4-1 and TRBJ2-1, with 10 bases that match TRBD2. The V gene end was trimmed by 4 bases and the J gene end by 10 bases; junction bases not matched to a gene: 19. The CDR3 sequence is 18 residues long. CDR1 MGHRA and CDR2 YSYEKL come from the germline V gene. CDR3 sequence (DNA): TGCGCCAGCAGCCGATCTTCGGCCCCAGCGGGGGGGCTTGGGGAGCAGTTCTTC. It codes for CASSRSSAPAGGLGEQFF.

On this clone itself: Other nucleotide sequences from this sample produce the same CDR3. This CDR3 is CSVDRGNTEAFF. CDR3 bases: TGCAGCGTTGACAGGGGTAACACTGAAGCTTTCTTT. This chain joins TRBV29-1 and TRBJ1-1; D is perhaps TRBD1 (6 bases). Germline-derived CDR1 and CDR2 are SQVTM and ANQGSEA. This CDR3 spans 12 amino acids. V dropped 3 bases and J dropped 2 bases, with 7 bases sitting between them.

The chain joins TRBV19 to TRBJ2-3; 10 bases are shared with TRBD2. Germline V CDR1 and CDR2: LNHDA, SQIVND (reference sequence). With V trimmed by 4 bases and J by 1 base, 5 bases remained unmatched. There are 16 residues in the CDR3. CDR3 sequence: CASSKGGLARTDTQYF. CDR3 bases: TGTGCCAGTAGTAAAGGGGGACTAGCGCGCACAGATACGCAGTATTTT. The full variable domain, completed using reference TRBV19 and TRBJ2-3, is DGGITQSPKYLFRKEGQNVTLSCEQNLNHDAMYWYRQDPGQGLRLIYYSQIVNDFQKGDIAEGYSVSREKKESFPLTVTSAQKNPTAFYLCASSKGGLARTDTQYFGPGTRLTVL.

V is TRBV6-5 and J is TRBJ2-3; D gene ambiguous. With 4 bases removed from V and 11 bases from J, the gap between germline ends came to 16 bases. The germline gives CDR1 MNHEY, CDR2 SVGAGI. The CDR3 is 13 amino acids. CDR3 sequence reads: CASSLPPNKRQYF. CDR3 nucleotides: TGTGCCAGCAGTTTACCCCCTAATAAACGGCAGTATTTT.

By frequency in the sample, this clone is medium-sized. The gene calls are TRBV7-3 and TRBJ2-5; perhaps TRBD1 as D (5 bases). Germline V gives CDR1 SGHTA, CDR2 FQGTGA. The ends were cut back, 4 bases at V and 5 bases at J, with 23 bases in the middle. The CDR3 sequence is 17 residues long. CDR3 sequence: CASSYPASKGILETQYF. CDR3 in DNA: TGTGCCAGCAGCTACCCGGCAAGCAAGGGGATATTGGAGACCCAGTACTTC.

The chain has TRBV11-3 and TRBJ2-3, with D perhaps TRBD2 (6 bases). Germline CDR1 is SGHNT and CDR2 is YENEEA. This CDR3 comprises 13 residues. V was trimmed by 5 bases and J by 3 bases, leaving 9 bases between them. The CDR3 sequence: CASSPSGTDTQYF. The CDR3 bases are TGTGCCAGCAGCCCCAGCGGGACAGATACGCAGTATTTT.

The chain links TRBV30 to TRBJ2-7; a weak D match, TRBD2 (5 bases). The germline gives CDR1 GTSNPN, CDR2 SVGIG (reference sequence). This CDR3 region has 12 residues. With 0 bases removed from V and 6 bases from J, the gap between germline ends came to 9 bases. DNA for the CDR3: TGTGCCTGGAGTGTAGGGAGCCGCGAGCAGTACTTC. Translating it yields CAWSVGSREQYF.

The chain couples TRBV7-3 to TRBJ1-1; D is perhaps TRBD1 (6 bases). The length of the CDR3 is 14 residues. Germline CDR1 reads SGHTA; CDR2 reads FQGTGA. The V end was cut by 0 bases, the J end by 3 bases, with 8 bases between. The CDR3 DNA reads as TGTGCCAGCAGCTTAACGCAGGGGCACACTGAAGCTTTCTTT. This translates into CASSLTQGHTEAFF.

This clone was detected only a few times. V and J are TRBV6-2 or TRBV6-3 and TRBJ2-2; the D gene is possibly TRBD1 (6 bases). The germline gives CDR1 MNHEY, CDR2 SVGEGT. Trimming took off 6 bases at V and 3 bases at J, with 11 bases between the two ends. This CDR3 is 14 amino acids long. The CDR3 spells CASSHGQYTGELFF. The CDR3 region has the DNA TGTGCCAGCAGCCACGGACAGTACACCGGGGAGCTGTTTTTT.

The gene calls are TRBV9 and TRBJ1-3; 8 bases line up with TRBD1. CDR1 and CDR2 from the germline V gene are SGDLS and YYNGEE. The ends lost 3 bases at V and 0 bases at J; junction bases unmatched: 2. The CDR3 sequence is 15 residues long. The CDR3 DNA reads as TGTGCCAGCAGCGGACAGGGGATCTCTGGAAACACCATATATTTT. It yields the protein CASSGQGISGNTIYF.